These 24 T cell receptor beta chains came from one sample sequenced in a study of T cell changes during pregnancy in multiple sclerosis. Profiled with immunoSEQ multiplex PCR; TCRdb holds only in-frame clones, not every one. The sample contains fewer than 45,000 clones, 90% to 95% of which appear only once. Here the sequenced sample was CD4+ T cells from peripheral blood mononuclear cells, taken in the third trimester of pregnancy. Source of these receptors: a female donor with multiple sclerosis, enrolled in a pregnancy study.

V usage is TRBV7-3 and J usage is TRBJ2-1, with D possibly being TRBD2 (5 bases). CDR3 length equals 14 residues. Deletions cut 5 bases from V and 10 bases from J, with 18 bases between. From germline, CDR1 is SGHTA and CDR2 FQGTGA. The CDR3 DNA reads TGTGCCAGCAGCCCAATAAGCGGTGGCGCCGAGCAGTTCTTC. Translation: CASSPISGGAEQFF.

The chain recombines TRBV7-6 with TRBJ2-5; TRBD2 agrees at 9 bases. CDR3 length: 19 residues. The V gene's germline CDR1 is SGHVS and CDR2 FNYEAQ. V lost 2 bases to trimming and J lost 5 bases; unmatched junction nucleotides: 18. CDR3 in amino acids: CASSLLQRGVQGYSETQYF. CDR3 nucleotides: TGTGCCAGCAGCTTACTCCAGCGGGGGGTCCAGGGTTATTCGGAGACCCAGTACTTC.

CDR3 DNA: TGTGCCAGCAGCTTAATGGACAGGAGGTGGGAGACCCAGTACTTC. Its protein product is CASSLMDRRWETQYF. The chain couples TRBV11-2 to TRBJ2-5; TRBD1 aligns across 7 bases. Trimming took 2 bases from V and 5 from J; bases not matched to a gene: 8. The CDR3 extends over 15 amino acids. The germline gives CDR1 SGHAT, CDR2 FQNNGV.

The gene calls are TRBV19 and TRBJ1-4; 7 nucleotides match TRBD1. The V gene's germline CDR1 is LNHDA and CDR2 SQIVND (reference sequence). There are 15 residues in the CDR3. Losses at the gene ends were 9 bases for V and 4 bases for J; bases not matched to a gene: 11. The CDR3 coding sequence is TGTGCCAGCGGACGAACAGGGGTTCTTAATGAAAAACTGTTTTTT. Protein sequence: CASGRTGVLNEKLFF.

This clone was observed a handful of times. The chain joins TRBV13 to TRBJ1-1; D uncertain. The CDR3 covers 16 residues. V was clipped by 1 base and J by 2 bases, with 14 bases between them. Germline V gene lookup returns CDR1 PRHDT and CDR2 FYEKMQ (reference sequence). CDR3 DNA sequence: TGTGCCAGCAGCTTAGTACCGGGAGGGAGAAACACTGAAGCTTTCTTT. It yields the protein CASSLVPGGRNTEAFF.

The rearrangement joins TRBV19 to TRBJ2-5; D gene uncertain. Germline lookup yields CDR1 LNHDA and CDR2 SQIVND (reference sequence). V lost 2 bases and J 2 bases, leaving 6 bases between the germline ends. The CDR3 runs 13 residues. For the CDR3, the DNA is TGTGCCAGTAGTATAAACGGTCAAGAGACCCAGTACTTC. The encoded protein is CASSINGQETQYF.

This clone was seen a single time. The rearrangement joins TRBV5-1 to TRBJ2-3; a possible D gene is TRBD2 (6 bases). The germline CDR1 and CDR2 sequences are SGHRS and YFSETQ. Trimming cost V 3 bases and J 1 base, with 12 bases left between them. The CDR3 runs 15 residues. The chain's CDR3 is CASSSGDSGTDTQYF. The DNA for the CDR3 is TGCGCCAGCAGCTCCGGGGACTCTGGCACAGATACGCAGTATTTT.

V is TRBV4-3 and J is TRBJ1-6; D is unresolved. The CDR3 totals 17 residues. Trimming took off 1 base at V and 3 bases at J, with 13 bases between the two ends. Looked up from germline, CDR1 is LGHNA and CDR2 is YSLEER. The CDR3 sequence: CASSQGAQSLYNSPLHF. For the CDR3, the DNA is TGCGCCAGCAGCCAAGGGGCGCAGAGCCTCTATAATTCACCCCTCCACTTT.

The genes are TRBV10-3 and TRBJ2-1, with 9 bases lining up with TRBD1. Unmatched junction bases numbered 10, after V lost 6 bases and J lost 4 bases. This CDR3 region has 16 residues. Germline CDR1 ENHRY, CDR2 SYGVKD. CDR3 DNA sequence: TGTGCCATCAGCTATGTAGGGGGGACAGGGTACAATGAGCAGTTCTTC. Translation: CAISYVGGTGYNEQFF.

V usage is TRBV7-9 and J usage is TRBJ2-1, with 14 bases matching TRBD2. V shed 0 bases and J 8 bases; nucleotides not matched to a gene: 3. Germline CDR1 reads SEHNR; CDR2 reads FQNEAQ (reference sequence). The CDR3 contains 16 residues. The DNA of the CDR3 is TGTGCCAGCAGCTTAGCCGGGACTAGCGGGGGAGATGAGCAGTTCTTC. This translates into CASSLAGTSGGDEQFF.

The chain couples TRBV6-5 to TRBJ1-2, with TRBD1 matching 10 bases. The CDR3 contains 14 residues. Germline V lookup: CDR1 MNHEY, CDR2 SVGAGI. The ends lost 5 bases at V and 4 bases at J; junction bases unmatched: 4. The CDR3 loop is CASSRDRGSYGYTF. The CDR3 nucleotides read TGTGCCAGCAGTCGGGACAGGGGATCCTATGGCTACACCTTC.

The V gene is TRBV5-5, the J gene TRBJ2-1, with 9 bases matching TRBD1. Germline lookup yields CDR1 SGHKS and CDR2 YYEKEE (reference sequence). The CDR3 runs 16 residues. J gave up 6 bases and V 1 base, and 8 bases lay outside the gene matches. The CDR3: CASSLLLDRGFNEQFF. CDR3 in DNA: TGTGCCAGCAGCTTGCTCTTGGACAGGGGTTTCAATGAGCAGTTCTTC.

The chain uses TRBV6-5 and TRBJ1-5; 9 nucleotides agree with TRBD1. V shed 6 bases and J 2 bases; nucleotides not matched to a gene: 5. This CDR3 has 15 residues. The germline gives CDR1 MNHEY, CDR2 SVGAGI. CDR3 loop: CASRMRTGGNQPQHF. For the CDR3, the DNA is TGTGCCAGCAGAATGAGGACAGGGGGCAATCAGCCCCAGCATTTT.

This chain connects TRBV9 to TRBJ2-7; 8 positions agree with TRBD1. CDR1 is SGDLS, CDR2 YYNGEE, per germline. The CDR3 has 20 residues. The V gene end was trimmed by 1 base and the J gene end by 0 bases; junction bases not matched to a gene: 18. CDR3 bases: TGTGCCAGCAGCGTAATACTCCGGGACAGGAGGAGGTGGCGCTCCTACGAGCAGTACTTC. Translated: CASSVILRDRRRWRSYEQYF.

This clone was recorded once. The V call is TRBV28, the J call TRBJ2-2, with 8 bases lining up with TRBD2. Germline V gives CDR1 MDHEN, CDR2 SYDVKM. J was trimmed by 0 bases and V by 3 bases; bases with no gene match: 6. The CDR3 runs 17 residues. The CDR3 is CASSFPRAGANTGELFF. CDR3 in DNA: TGTGCCAGCAGTTTCCCTCGAGCGGGGGCGAACACCGGGGAGCTGTTTTTT.

The sample holds a few counts of this clone. This sample also contains other DNA sequences that code for the same CDR3. This chain uses TRBV27 with TRBJ1-1; D gene uncertain. The CDR3 is 12 amino acids. V was shortened by 6 bases and J by 1 base, with 6 bases between the two germline ends. Germline V CDR1 and CDR2: MNHEY, SMNVEV (reference sequence). CDR3 residues: CASRTGNTEAFF. CDR3 coding DNA: TGTGCCAGCAGAACCGGGAACACTGAAGCTTTCTTT.

J is TRBJ1-2 and V is TRBV4-3, with D possibly TRBD1 on 6 matching bases. CDR1 LGHNA and CDR2 YSLEER come from the germline V gene. V lost 4 bases to trimming and J lost 0 bases, with 15 bases between them. The CDR3 has 16 amino acids. In DNA, the CDR3 is TGCGCCAGCAGCCGTAATAGGGACATAACTAACTATGGCTACACCTTC. Its protein product is CASSRNRDITNYGYTF.

The V gene is TRBV7-9, the J gene TRBJ2-7, with D maybe TRBD2 (5 bases). In germline, CDR1 is SEHNR, CDR2 FQNEAQ (reference sequence). Trimming removed 2 bases at V and 1 base at J, with 12 bases between. The CDR3 is 15 amino acids. The CDR3: CASSLNPDFSYEQYF. CDR3 nucleotides: TGTGCCAGCAGCTTAAACCCGGACTTTTCCTACGAGCAGTACTTC.

The chain links TRBV5-1 to TRBJ2-2, with 7 nucleotides matching TRBD2. V was pared by 4 bases and J by 0 bases, with 9 bases of the junction left unmatched. The CDR3 is 17 amino acids. The germline CDR1 and CDR2 sequences are SGHRS and YFSETQ. The CDR3 is CASSPRPSGANTGELFF. The CDR3 DNA reads TGCGCCAGCAGCCCCCGTCCAAGCGGGGCGAACACCGGGGAGCTGTTTTTT.

This sequence joins TRBV29-1 and TRBJ1-5; D is perhaps TRBD1 (5 bases). Trimming took off 1 base at V and 5 bases at J, with 9 bases between the two ends. The CDR3 has 13 residues. Germline CDR1 SQVTM, CDR2 ANQGSEA. This CDR3 is CSVEGGRDQPQHF. CDR3 DNA sequence: TGCAGCGTTGAAGGGGGGAGGGATCAGCCCCAGCATTTT.

The chain combines TRBV15 with TRBJ1-1; 8 nucleotides agree with TRBD1. The CDR3 contains 18 residues. The V gene's germline CDR1 is LNHNV and CDR2 YYDKDF (reference sequence). V gave up 0 bases and J gave up 2 bases; unmatched junction bases: 11. CDR3 protein: CATSRDLRQGFRNTEAFF. CDR3 DNA sequence: TGTGCCACCAGCAGAGATCTGAGACAGGGGTTTCGTAACACTGAAGCTTTCTTT.

The genes are TRBV9 and TRBJ2-3; TRBD2 matches 10 bases. The CDR3 is 16 amino acids. J gave up 5 bases and V 0 bases, and 6 bases lay outside the gene matches. Germline loops: CDR1 SGDLS, CDR2 YYNGEE. The CDR3: CASSVGLAGQGDTQYF. In DNA form, the CDR3 reads TGTGCCAGCAGCGTAGGACTAGCGGGTCAGGGAGATACGCAGTATTTT.

The gene calls are TRBV2 and TRBJ2-5; 8 positions match TRBD1. V shed 2 bases and J 4 bases; nucleotides not matched to a gene: 6. This CDR3 has 15 residues. The germline CDR1 and CDR2 sequences are SNHLY and FYNNEI. Written as DNA, the CDR3 is TGTGCCAGCAGTGAAAGACAGGGGCGAGGAGAGACCCAGTACTTC. This encodes CASSERQGRGETQYF.

Only a few counts were recorded for this clone. The chain employs TRBV7-8 and TRBJ2-7, with a tentative D call TRBD1 (6 bases). The CDR3 extends over 13 amino acids. Germline V CDR1 and CDR2: SGHVS, FQNEAQ. The ends were cut back, 0 bases at V and 6 bases at J, with 9 bases in the middle. In DNA form, the CDR3 reads TGTGCCAGCAGCTTAGCAGGACAGCTCGAGCAGTACTTC. This gives the protein CASSLAGQLEQYF.